The 20 T cell receptor beta chains below were found in one sample sequenced in a study of T cells after yellow fever vaccination. MiXCR was run by TCRdb on the 5' RACE reads, yielding one entry per CDR3 protein. This sample has tens of thousands of distinct CDR3 sequences, with 7.7% found just once. This material consisted of CD8+ T cells sorted from PBMCs, taken on the day of the yellow fever booster vaccination. The receptors stem from a man aged 25 to 45 who received the YFV17D yellow fever vaccine.

This clonotype has more than one count but fewer than ten. The chain is built from TRBV20-1 and TRBJ2-7; TRBD1 agrees at 11 bases. Germline V gene sequence: CDR1 DFQATT, CDR2 SNEGSKA (reference sequence). This CDR3 is 15 amino acids long. Trimming at V came to 3 bases and at J to 7 bases, leaving 11 bases not matched to a gene. For the CDR3, the DNA is TGCAGTGCTAGGGACGGACAGGGGGCGCGTGAAGAGCAGTACTTC. Translated: CSARDGQGAREEQYF.

This clonotype was detected ten times or more. The chain employs TRBV5-1 and TRBJ2-1; the D is unclear. V was clipped by 0 bases and J by 6 bases, with 4 bases between them. Germline loops: CDR1 SGHRS, CDR2 YFSETQ. The CDR3 loop spans 12 amino acids. The CDR3 DNA follows: TGCGCCAGCAGCTTGGGGATCAATGAGCAGTTCTTC. Its protein product is CASSLGINEQFF.

The rearrangement links TRBV7-2 to TRBJ2-3, with 7 bases fitting TRBD2. With 3 bases clipped from V and 2 bases from J, the junction kept 5 bases outside the gene matches. Germline V gene lookup returns CDR1 SGHTA and CDR2 FQGNSA. The CDR3 is made up of 15 amino acids. The CDR3 is CASSLGTTVTDTQYF. The CDR3 region has the DNA TGTGCCAGCAGCTTGGGGACTACAGTCACAGATACGCAGTATTTT.

The sample holds a few counts of this clonotype. V gene TRBV4-3 combines with J gene TRBJ2-1, with D possibly called TRBD1 or TRBD2 (5 bases each). Trimming stripped 1 base from V and 2 bases from J, with 15 bases between. Per the germline V gene, CDR1 is LGHNA and CDR2 is YSLEER. The CDR3 is 17 amino acids. Written as DNA, the CDR3 is TGCGCCAGCAGCCAAGTCTTCGTATCGGGGCCCTACAATGAGCAGTTCTTC. This gives the protein CASSQVFVSGPYNEQFF.

The CDR3: CASSYVQGTYEQYF. DNA for the CDR3: TGTGCCAGCAGTTACGTTCAGGGTACCTACGAGCAGTACTTC. J is TRBJ2-7 and V is TRBV6-5, with D possibly TRBD1 on 5 matching bases. The CDR3 is 14 residues long. The V gene lost 2 bases and the J gene lost 2 bases, with 10 bases spanning the gap. Germline assignment: CDR1 MNHEY and CDR2 SVGAGI.

This clonotype was counted a few times. The rearrangement joins TRBV12-3 or TRBV12-4 to TRBJ2-3; D possibly corresponds to TRBD2 (5 bases). V lost 6 bases, J lost 4 bases, and 14 bases lay in between. The CDR3 loop spans 14 amino acids. The CDR3 bases are TGTGCCAGCAGCCCTTCCGGACTGCCAGATACGCAGTATTTT. This sequence encodes CASSPSGLPDTQYF.

Only a few counts were recorded for this clonotype. The chain couples TRBV7-2 to TRBJ1-6; 9 bases match TRBD1. With 4 bases clipped from V and 5 bases from J, the junction kept 6 bases outside the gene matches. This CDR3 region has 16 residues. From germline, CDR1 is SGHTA and CDR2 FQGNSA. CDR3 in amino acids: CASSSMGQGNNSPLHF. The CDR3 nucleotides read TGTGCCAGCAGCTCGATGGGACAGGGTAATAATTCACCCCTCCACTTT.

Only a few counts were recorded for this clonotype. V gene TRBV12-3 or TRBV12-4 combines with J gene TRBJ1-2; 8 bases line up with TRBD1. There are 14 residues in the CDR3. The V gene end was trimmed by 6 bases and the J gene end by 4 bases; junction bases not matched to a gene: 7. The CDR3 DNA reads as TGTGCCAGCAGCCGGGGACAGGCCGGCTATGGCTACACCTTC. This gives the protein CASSRGQAGYGYTF.

The V call is TRBV7-9, the J call TRBJ2-1; no clear D gene. The V gene's germline CDR1 is SEHNR and CDR2 FQNEAQ (reference sequence). V was cut by 8 bases and J by 9 bases, with 17 bases left in between. The CDR3 is made up of 13 amino acids. The CDR3 here is CASAARFDVEQFF. The CDR3 DNA reads TGTGCCAGCGCTGCAAGGTTCGACGTTGAGCAGTTCTTC. Drawing the rest from reference TRBV7-9 and TRBJ2-1, the complete variable domain is DTGVSQNPRHKITKRGQNVTFRCDPISEHNRLYWYRQTLGQGPEFLTYFQNEAQLEKSRLLSDRFSAERPKGSFSTLEIQRTEQGDSAMYLCASAARFDVEQFFGPGTRLTVL.

This clonotype was detected only a few times. This chain connects TRBV24-1 to TRBJ2-1, with 10 bases aligning to TRBD2. CDR3 length: 16 amino acids. In germline, CDR1 is KGHDR, CDR2 SFDVKD. The trim removed 3 bases at V and 4 bases at J, leaving 5 bases unmatched. Here the CDR3 DNA reads TGTGCCACCAGTGATGCGACTAGCGGGCCTTACAATGAGCAGTTCTTC. It is translated as CATSDATSGPYNEQFF.

The gene calls are TRBV20-1 and TRBJ2-3, with D unresolved. The CDR3 contains 13 residues. The ends were cut back, 6 bases at V and 4 bases at J, with 14 bases in the middle. Per germline, CDR1 DFQATT and CDR2 SNEGSKA (reference sequence). CDR3 sequence: CSAPGSIPDTQYF. For the CDR3, the DNA is TGCAGTGCCCCTGGCAGCATCCCAGATACGCAGTATTTT.

This chain joins TRBV2 and TRBJ2-7; D is undetermined. The V and J ends lost 3 bases and 6 bases respectively, with 9 bases between them. Germline-derived CDR1 and CDR2 are SNHLY and FYNNEI. This CDR3 is built from 12 residues. The DNA of the CDR3 is TGTGCCAGCAGTGACCGCGCCACCGAGCAGTACTTC. This sequence encodes CASSDRATEQYF.

The chain has TRBV3-1 and TRBJ2-1; D is possibly TRBD1 or TRBD2 (5 bases each). The ends were cut back, 5 bases at V and 1 base at J, with 12 bases in the middle. This CDR3 has 15 residues. Germline CDR1 and CDR2: LGHDT and YNNKEL (reference sequence). As DNA, the CDR3 is TGTGCCAGCAGCTTTGGGACGACGTCCTACAATGAGCAGTTCTTC. It codes for CASSFGTTSYNEQFF.

The V call is TRBV6-6, the J call TRBJ2-1; TRBD2 matches 7 bases. V lost 6 bases, J lost 15 bases, and 5 bases stayed unmatched. The CDR3 runs to 10 residues. CDR1 is MNHNY and CDR2 is SVGAGI in the germline V gene (reference sequence). CDR3 in amino acids: CASSRGDLFF. DNA of the CDR3: TGTGCCAGCAGCCGGGGGGACCTGTTCTTC.

This clonotype has more than one count but fewer than ten. This chain joins TRBV7-9 and TRBJ2-3; no reliable D call. Germline lookup yields CDR1 SEHNR and CDR2 FQNEAQ (reference sequence). This CDR3 comprises 13 residues. Trimming left V 7 bases short and J 0 bases short, with 8 bases between. The CDR3 spells CASNGYSTDTQYF. For the CDR3, the DNA is TGTGCCAGCAATGGGTATAGCACAGATACGCAGTATTTT.

A note on this clonotype: A read error may be the cause here, since a much bigger clone is one base away. The chain is built from TRBV3-1 and TRBJ2-3; maybe TRBD1 (6 bases). Looked up from germline, CDR1 is LGHDT and CDR2 is YNNKEL (reference sequence). The CDR3 extends over 14 amino acids. The CDR3 DNA reads TGTGCCAGCTCCCCAGGGGATAGCACAGATAAGCAGTATTTT. Its protein is CASSPGDSTDKQYF.

The V gene is TRBV6-2 or TRBV6-3, the J gene TRBJ2-6; 7 bases line up with TRBD1. V gave up 11 bases and J gave up 0 bases; unmatched junction bases: 4. The CDR3 is 14 amino acids. CDR1 MNHEY and CDR2 SVGEGT come from the germline V gene. The CDR3 DNA reads TGTGCCGGCGGACAGGTCTCTGGGGCCAACGTCCTGACTTTC. Translation gives CAGGQVSGANVLTF.

This clonotype has a handful of counts. The J gene is TRBJ1-2, the V gene TRBV29-1; D not resolved. Germline loops: CDR1 SQVTM, CDR2 ANQGSEA. V gave up 2 bases and J gave up 2 bases, with 3 bases separating them. The CDR3 has 11 amino acids. CDR3 nucleotide sequence: TGCAGCGTTGAAAGCAACTATGGCTACACCTTC. Protein sequence: CSVESNYGYTF.

The V call is TRBV9, the J call TRBJ2-7; no clear D. This CDR3 region has 14 residues. Germline V gives CDR1 SGDLS, CDR2 YYNGEE. The V end was cut by 1 base, the J end by 2 bases, with 10 bases between. CDR3 residues: CASSVSTDTYEQYF. The CDR3 DNA sequence: TGTGCCAGCAGCGTATCAACGGATACCTACGAGCAGTACTTC.

This clonotype has more than one count but fewer than ten. This rearrangement joins TRBV5-1 to TRBJ2-1; TRBD2 agrees at 8 bases. From germline, CDR1 is SGHRS and CDR2 YFSETQ. V was pared by 0 bases and J by 6 bases, with 5 bases of the junction left unmatched. The CDR3 covers 15 residues. Written as DNA, the CDR3 is TGCGCCAGCAGCTTGGAGGCGGGAGGTACCAATGAGCAGTTCTTC. Encoded protein: CASSLEAGGTNEQFF.